Listed here are 2 T cell receptor beta chains from one sample, sequenced in a study of regulatory T cells in long-lasting Graves disease (dated by TCRdb to the early 2020s). Library preparation used multiplex PCR. The listed sequencing device is Illumina HiSeq 4000. TCR beta libraries were built with iRepertoire HTBI primers and Arm-PCR amplification of CDR3 regions. Using fastp trimming at Q25 and MiXCR clonotype assembly, TCRdb reanalyzed the public sequencing data and kept in-frame beta chains. Records with the same CDR3 protein are collapsed into one entry carrying the most frequent genes and DNA. The sample table records about 660,000 distinct CDR3 sequences; about 30% of these occur just once. The ten largest clonotypes hold under 55% of the sample. In the paper's terms, the time point label means: persistent/refractory GD, antithyroid drugs over 5 years with positive TRAb. RNA was extracted from PBMCs in TRIzol for both TCR sequencing and RNA sequencing.

The sequencing here drew on peripheral blood mononuclear cells (PBMCs), taken when the disease was refractory, from a patient treated with antithyroid drugs. Receptors originate from a female donor with Graves disease.

V gene TRBV7-7 combines with J gene TRBJ2-7; 13 bases are shared with TRBD2. With V trimmed by 5 bases and J by 5 bases, 3 bases remained unmatched. Germline V gene lookup returns CDR1 SSHAT and CDR2 FNYEAQ (reference sequence). CDR3 length: 14 residues. The chain's CDR3 is CASSQGTSGNEQYF. The CDR3 DNA sequence: TGTGCCAGCAGCCAGGGGACTAGCGGGAACGAGCAGTACTTC.

The table lists this clonotype with a few counts. The chain joins TRBV30 to TRBJ1-1; no firm D call. The germline V gene encodes CDR1 GTSNPN and CDR2 SVGIG (reference sequence). The CDR3 has 12 amino acids. The germline V and J ends were trimmed by 3 bases and 1 base, with 6 bases remaining between them. The CDR3 DNA follows: TGTGCCTGGAGACAGAAGAACACTGAAGCTTTCTTT. Translation: CAWRQKNTEAFF.